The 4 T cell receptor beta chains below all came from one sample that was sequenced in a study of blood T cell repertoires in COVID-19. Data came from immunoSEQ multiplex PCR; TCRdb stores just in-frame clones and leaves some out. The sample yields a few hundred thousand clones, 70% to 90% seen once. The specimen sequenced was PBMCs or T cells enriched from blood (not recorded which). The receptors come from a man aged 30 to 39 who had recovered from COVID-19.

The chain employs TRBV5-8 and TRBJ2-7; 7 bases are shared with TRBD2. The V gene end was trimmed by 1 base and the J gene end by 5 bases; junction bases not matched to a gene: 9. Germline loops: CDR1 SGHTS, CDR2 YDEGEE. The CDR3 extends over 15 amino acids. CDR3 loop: CASSLREVVKNEQYF. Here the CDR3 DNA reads TGTGCCAGCAGCTTGCGGGAGGTCGTGAAAAACGAGCAGTACTTC.

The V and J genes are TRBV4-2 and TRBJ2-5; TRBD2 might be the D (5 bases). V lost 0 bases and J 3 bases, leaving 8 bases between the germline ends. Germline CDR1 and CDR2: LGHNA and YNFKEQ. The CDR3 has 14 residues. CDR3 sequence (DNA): TGTGCCAGCAGCCAAGATCGGCGGGAAGAGACCCAGTACTTC. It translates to CASSQDRREETQYF.

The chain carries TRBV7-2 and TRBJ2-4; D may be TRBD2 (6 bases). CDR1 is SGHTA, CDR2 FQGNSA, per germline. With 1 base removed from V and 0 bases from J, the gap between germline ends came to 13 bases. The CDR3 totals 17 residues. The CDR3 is CASSLVASAAAKNIQYF. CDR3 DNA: TGTGCCAGCAGCTTAGTCGCTAGCGCAGCAGCCAAAAACATTCAGTACTTC.

CDR3 protein: CASSLVDRGQLTTEAFF. The CDR3 DNA reads TGCGCCAGCAGCTTGGTAGACAGGGGGCAGTTGACCACTGAAGCTTTCTTT. This chain joins TRBV5-1 and TRBJ1-1; TRBD1 agrees at 10 bases. CDR1 is SGHRS, CDR2 YFSETQ, per germline. The trim removed 0 bases at V and 4 bases at J, leaving 9 bases unmatched. The CDR3 has 17 amino acids.